This TCR beta chain came from a study of tumor-infiltrating lymphocytes in oesophageal squamous cell carcinoma. This clonotype turned up a few times. Compared with germline, one end of the junction differs, possibly owing to a read error. The CDR3 is made up of 11 amino acids. The germline V gene has CDR1 PRHDT and CDR2 FYEKMQ (reference sequence). TCRdb re-called the PCR reads with MiXCR, one entry per CDR3 protein. The sample has under 20,000 distinct CDR3 sequences, 50% seen once. Sample: esophageal tumor tissue. The gene calls are TRBV13 and TRBJ2-5; D might be TRBD1 (5 bases). The source is a male donor with esophageal squamous cell carcinoma. The CDR3, as DNA: TGTGCCAGCAGCTTAGGGCAGGGCCCGTTCTTC. As protein: CASSLGQGPFF.